This TCR beta chain was recovered during a study of CD8 T cells in Susac syndrome. Study-wide results and limits: An acknowledgment was made by the study that its TCR sequencing and HLA analysis involved relatively few individuals.

From blood CD8+ and CD4+ T cells, the TCR beta chain was sequenced. FACS was used to enrich TEMRA cells, whereas the CD8+ and CD4+ T cells were obtained by negative isolation. Germline assignment: CDR1 SGHAT and CDR2 FQNNGV. J gave up 0 bases and V 5 bases, and 8 bases lay outside the gene matches. CDR3 length: 17 amino acids. In regard to this clonotype: Its antigen is not known.

The authors reverse transcribed 0.5 to 1 ug RNA with random hexamers. Amplification of TCR beta CDR3 was carried out by immunoSEQ multiplex PCR, which covered 54 Vbeta and 13 Jbeta segments. TCRdb passed the immunoSEQ multiplex PCR reads through MiXCR, listing each CDR3 protein once. The profile shows about 300,000 distinct CDR3 sequences, 85% of them singletons. The source of this sequence is a human donor with multiple sclerosis. Specimen: CD8+ T cells from PBMCs. The J gene is TRBJ1-1, the V gene TRBV11-2, with 11 bases that match TRBD1. The CDR3 nucleotides are TGTGCCAGCAGCCCGGGGACAGGGGGATCCATGAACACTGAAGCTTTCTTT. Encoded protein: CASSPGTGGSMNTEAFF.